This T cell receptor (beta chain) was obtained from a study of control samples from healthy donors and cancer patients. Trimming stripped 3 bases from V and 8 bases from J, with 8 bases between. The CDR3 runs 12 residues. Germline V gene lookup returns CDR1 SGHAT and CDR2 FQNNGV. The protocol was immunoSEQ multiplex PCR, while the TCRdb copy is restricted to in-frame clones and leaves out a portion. Here the sample spans some 100,000 clones, 80% to 90% being singletons. The chain has TRBV11-2 and TRBJ2-1; no clear D. This TCR was sampled from a man in his thirties or forties in good health. Input material: blood. CDR3 sequence reads: CASSFSGDEQFF. The CDR3 DNA follows: TGTGCCAGCAGCTTTTCGGGCGATGAGCAGTTCTTC.